Listed below are T cell receptor beta chains from one sample, sequenced in a study of cytomegalovirus exposure and HLA in healthy donors. The method was immunoSEQ multiplex PCR; TCRdb's version includes in-frame clones alone and lacks a portion of them. Of about 98,000 clones in the sample, roughly 81% were seen once. The sequenced material came from PBMCs. The receptors here all came from a man aged 35-49 years in good health and CMV-seronegative. CDR3s include the opening cysteine and the closing phenylalanine or tryptophan. A D gene is named only where the DNA matches it firmly. The size field is filled for only some rows; it gives once, few, many or a size class.

NA,NA,TRBV5-1,TRBJ1-1,TGCGCCAGCAGTGGCCAAGACCGGGGCACTGAAGCTTTCTTT,CASSGQDRGTEAFF
TRBD1,NA,TRBV7-3,TRBJ2-3,TGTGCCAGCAGCACGACAGGGGGCGGGACAGATACGCAGTATTTT,CASSTTGGGTDTQYF
NA,NA,TRBV27,TRBJ2-2,TGTGCCAGCAGTATATCGGGGGCCCGAGGCACCGGGGAGCTGTTTTTT,CASSISGARGTGELFF
TRBD1,once,TRBV19,TRBJ1-6,TGTGCCAGTAGGCAGTCGGGACAGGGAAGTAATTCACCCCTCCACTTT,CASRQSGQGSNSPLHF
NA,NA,TRBV18,TRBJ1-5,TGTGCCAGCTCACGGCAGGACAATCAGCCCCAGCATTTT,CASSRQDNQPQHF
NA,NA,TRBV9,TRBJ1-2,TGTGCCAGCAGCGTAGTCGGGGGGTTTGGCTACACCTTC,CASSVVGGFGYTF
TRBD1,NA,TRBV5-1,TRBJ1-5,TGCGCCAGCAGCCCCGGGACAGGTGGTGGGGGCAATCAGCCCCAGCATTTT,CASSPGTGGGGNQPQHF
NA,NA,TRBV30,TRBJ2-7,TGTGCCTGGACCGGGACTCTCTACGAGCAGTACTTC,CAWTGTLYEQYF
NA,NA,TRBV19,TRBJ1-2,TGTGCCTCGAGGACAGCAGCTATCGGCTATGGCTACACCTTC,CASRTAAIGYGYTF
NA,few,TRBV7-2,TRBJ1-5,TGTGCCAGCAGCCAAACAGGTGCACAGCCCCAGCATTTT,CASSQTGAQPQHF
NA,NA,TRBV29-1,TRBJ1-2,TGCAGCGTTGAATTCGGCGGTAACTATGGCTACACCTTC,CSVEFGGNYGYTF
NA,NA,TRBV4-1,TRBJ1-1,TGCGCCAGCAGCCCAGGGGAGGGGAACACTGAAGCTTTCTTT,CASSPGEGNTEAFF
TRBD1,NA,TRBV11-2,TRBJ1-1,TGTGCCAGCAGCTCGCGACAGGGGAACACTGAAGCTTTCTTT,CASSSRQGNTEAFF